This TCR beta chain was sequenced during a study of immune cell composition in non-small cell lung cancer. Study observations and caveats: It was not proven that tumour-reactive clones equal dominant tumour-associated clones. Tumour TCR-beta clonality showed no significant link to smoking pack-years. Squamous carcinomas (about 75%) more often had tumour-associated clones >0.5% than adenocarcinomas (33%).

Sequenced by immunoSEQ multiplex PCR; TCRdb stores in-frame clones only, minus some. The repertoire holds approximately 2,800 clones, with under 80% as singletons. Details on this clone: Its antigen remains unidentified.

This CDR3 contains 14 residues. Germline V gene sequence: CDR1 MNHNS, CDR2 SASEGT. With 3 bases clipped from V and 2 bases from J, the junction kept 2 bases outside the gene matches. The chain is built from TRBV6-1 and TRBJ2-5; 8 bases match TRBD1. The sample comprised lung tumor tissue. This TCR was recovered from a human donor with non-small cell lung cancer. The CDR3 here is CASSDRGRQETQYF. In nucleotides, the CDR3 is TGTGCCAGCAGTGACAGGGGGCGTCAAGAGACCCAGTACTTC.